These T cell receptor beta chains were read from a single sample in a study of shared clonotypes between healthy human individuals. Produced via immunoSEQ multiplex PCR; TCRdb's table is partial and in-frame only. The sample has roughly 1,000,000 clones; around 78% are singletons. What was sequenced was memory CD4+ T cells from PBMCs. These receptors came from a man between 18 and 35 years old in good health. Some clones in this sample may be carry-over from other donors' samples. The CDR3 runs from the conserved cysteine through the conserved F or W. Fields, in order: V gene, clone size, J gene, D gene, CDR3 protein, CDR3 DNA. D genes are given only for firm matches. Clone size is shown for a subset of rows, as once, few, many or a class of expanded clone.

TRBV5-1	NA	TRBJ2-5	TRBD2	CASSFRLAGAQETQYF	TGCGCCAGCAGCTTTCGACTAGCGGGAGCTCAAGAGACCCAGTACTTC
TRBV7-3	NA	TRBJ2-7	TRBD2	CASSASGTSSYEQYF	TGTGCCAGCAGCGCGTCCGGGACTAGCTCCTACGAGCAGTACTTC
TRBV7-9	NA	TRBJ2-1	TRBD1	CASSPGLGQGNYNEQFF	TGTGCCAGCAGCCCCGGCTTGGGACAGGGTAACTACAATGAGCAGTTCTTC
TRBV6-5	few	TRBJ2-3	TRBD1	CASSYRQGTDTQYF	TGTGCCAGCAGTTACCGACAGGGAACAGATACGCAGTATTTT
TRBV27	NA	TRBJ1-1	TRBD1	CASSPTPGQGRRLNTEAFF	TGTGCCAGCAGTCCGACTCCGGGACAGGGTCGACGGTTGAACACTGAAGCTTTCTTT
TRBV19	NA	TRBJ2-5	NA	CASSNHGVGETQYF	TGTGCCAGTAGTAACCACGGGGTCGGGGAGACCCAGTACTTC
TRBV6-5	few	TRBJ2-1	NA	CASSYSAGTYNEQFF	TGTGCCAGCAGTTACTCGGCGGGCACCTACAATGAGCAGTTCTTC
TRBV18	NA	TRBJ2-1	TRBD2	CASSPASGAYNEQFF	TGTGCCAGCTCACCAGCTAGCGGGGCCTACAATGAGCAGTTCTTC
TRBV6-5	once	TRBJ2-5	TRBD2	CASSYIPGLGETQYF	TGTGCCAGCAGTTACATTCCGGGACTAGGCGAGACCCAGTACTTC
TRBV6-5	NA	TRBJ1-2	TRBD1	CASSSKDRDYGYTF	TGTGCCAGCAGTTCAAAAGACAGGGATTATGGCTACACCTTC
TRBV2	NA	TRBJ2-1	NA	CASSDASASSYNEQFF	TGTGCCAGCAGTGATGCAAGCGCTAGCTCCTACAATGAGCAGTTCTTC
TRBV5-1	NA	TRBJ1-1	NA	CASSLGLGNTEAFF	TGCGCCAGCAGCTTGGGTTTGGGCAACACTGAAGCTTTCTTT
TRBV29-1	NA	TRBJ2-5	NA	CSVDVETQYF	TGCAGCGTTGATGTGGAGACCCAGTACTTC
TRBV5-1	NA	TRBJ2-1	TRBD2	CASSYLAGAYNEQFF	TGCGCCAGCAGCTACCTAGCGGGAGCCTACAATGAGCAGTTCTTC
TRBV6-5	NA	TRBJ2-5	NA	CASSYLETQYF	TGTGCCAGCAGTTACCTGGAGACCCAGTACTTC
TRBV7-9	few	TRBJ1-3	NA	CASSLASTASGNTIYF	TGTGCCAGCAGCTTAGCGAGTACCGCCTCTGGAAACACCATATATTTT
TRBV4-3	once	TRBJ1-3	TRBD1	CASSQDRGRGGNTIYF	TGCGCCAGCAGCCAGGACAGGGGGCGGGGTGGAAACACCATATATTTT
TRBV28	NA	TRBJ2-3	TRBD1	CASSANDRVFSGTQYF	TGTGCCAGCAGCGCCAATGACAGGGTCTTCTCGGGTACGCAGTATTTT
TRBV9	NA	TRBJ2-7	NA	CASSPGHSSYEQYF	TGTGCCAGCAGCCCCGGACATTCCTCCTACGAGCAGTACTTC
TRBV18	NA	TRBJ1-1	NA	CASSLQGGTMNTEAFF	TGTGCCAGCTCACTCCAGGGCGGGACCATGAACACTGAAGCTTTCTTT
TRBV10-1	NA	TRBJ1-2	NA	CASSDDSHYGYTF	TGCGCCAGCAGTGACGACAGCCACTATGGCTACACCTTC
TRBV7-2	once	TRBJ2-4	TRBD2	CASSLAGGSGNIQYF	TGTGCCAGCAGCTTGGCGGGAGGGTCCGGAAACATTCAGTACTTC
TRBV30	NA	TRBJ1-2	TRBD1	CAWSEDRGPYGYTF	TGTGCCTGGAGTGAGGACAGGGGGCCCTATGGCTACACCTTC
TRBV27	NA	TRBJ2-7	NA	CASSRKPHSYEQYF	TGTGCCAGCAGCCGAAAGCCTCACTCCTACGAGCAGTACTTC
TRBV28	NA	TRBJ2-1	NA	CASSSHSVLSYNEQFF	TGTGCCAGCAGTTCCCATAGCGTGCTATCCTACAATGAGCAGTTCTTC
TRBV28	NA	TRBJ1-1	TRBD1	CASSSLGQGAGNTEAFF	TGTGCCAGCAGTTCCCTTGGACAGGGAGCAGGGAACACTGAAGCTTTCTTT
TRBV2	once	TRBJ1-2	NA	CASSELGGYGYTF	TGTGCCAGCAGTGAGTTGGGCGGCTATGGCTACACCTTC
TRBV18	NA	TRBJ1-2	NA	CASSPGTDYSGYTF	TGTGCCAGCTCACCCGGGACGGATTATTCCGGCTACACCTTC
TRBV7-2	NA	TRBJ1-2	NA	CASSLKPGTHNGYTF	TGTGCCAGCAGCTTAAAACCCGGGACACACAATGGCTACACCTTC
TRBV11-2	NA	TRBJ2-2	TRBD1	CASRSWGQKTNTGELFF	TGTGCCAGCAGGAGTTGGGGACAGAAAACGAACACCGGGGAGCTGTTTTTT